The T cell receptor (beta chain) under discussion was sequenced for a study of T cell repertoires in ileal Crohn's disease. Study observations and caveats: Clonality above 26.8% at surgery always came with endoscopic recurrence.

Here immunoSEQ multiplex PCR was the method, and the copy in TCRdb shows in-frame clones only, minus some. The table has approximately 3,800 clones, roughly 83% seen once. The CDR3 runs 14 residues. The germline V and J ends were trimmed by 5 bases and 2 bases, with 10 bases remaining between them. Germline loops: CDR1 MNHEY, CDR2 SVGAGI. As for this clone: The antigen is unknown.

Sequenced: ileal tissue. The receptor's source is an adult with Crohn's disease. The chain is built from TRBV6-5 and TRBJ1-3; no firm D call. In DNA, the CDR3 is TGTGCCAGCAGTGCCAACGGGGCTGGAAACACCATATATTTT. Protein product: CASSANGAGNTIYF.